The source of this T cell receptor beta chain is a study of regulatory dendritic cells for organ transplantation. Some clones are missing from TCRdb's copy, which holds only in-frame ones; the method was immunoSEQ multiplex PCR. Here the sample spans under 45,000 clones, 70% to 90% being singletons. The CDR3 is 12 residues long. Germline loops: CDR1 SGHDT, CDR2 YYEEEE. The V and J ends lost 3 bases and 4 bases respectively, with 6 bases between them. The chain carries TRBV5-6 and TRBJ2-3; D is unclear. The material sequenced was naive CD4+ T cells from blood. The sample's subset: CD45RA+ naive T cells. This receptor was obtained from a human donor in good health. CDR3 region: CASSSLSDTQYF. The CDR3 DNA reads TGTGCCAGCAGCTCTTTATCAGATACGCAGTATTTT. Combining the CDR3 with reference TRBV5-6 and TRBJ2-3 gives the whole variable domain DAGVTQSPTHLIKTRGQQVTLRCSPKSGHDTVSWYQQALGQGPQFIFQYYEEEERQRGNFPDRFSGHQFPNYSSELNVNALLLGDSALYLCASSSLSDTQYFGPGTRLTVL.